Listed below are T cell receptor beta chains from one sample, sequenced in a study of molecular identifiers for immune sequencing clone quantification. From the PCR reads, TCRdb called clonotypes with MiXCR, one entry per CDR3 protein. The sample lists 400,000 to 600,000 distinct CDR3 sequences, over 20% occurring once. Sequenced material: naive CD8+ T cells from blood, with Jurkat cell RNA spiked in. Source of these receptors: a human donor in good health. Some libraries in this study had Jurkat cell RNA spiked in. Both conserved end residues are part of each CDR3. The D gene is left open where the match is weak. Only part of the rows carry a size: once, few, many, or a class if the clone is expanded.

clone size	V gene	D gene	J gene	CDR3 DNA	CDR3 protein
many	TRBV19	.	TRBJ1-2	TGTGCCAGCACTTCCGACGGTTATAACTATGGCTACACCTTC	CASTSDGYNYGYTF
many	TRBV21-1	.	TRBJ2-3	TGTGCCAGCAGCAAAGATGCAGGGACACAGCCGGATACGCAGTATTTT	CASSKDAGTQPDTQYF
many	TRBV29-1	TRBD2	TRBJ2-3	TGCAGCGTTGACCCGACTAGCGGGAGTCAGGGGGGTACGCAGTATTTT	CSVDPTSGSQGGTQYF
many	TRBV30	TRBD1	TRBJ2-1	TGTGCCTGGGGACAGGGCAATGAGCAGTTCTTC	CAWGQGNEQFF
.	TRBV4-1	.	TRBJ1-1	TGCGCCAGCAGCCAAGGGGGAGGTAACACTAAAGCTTTCTTT	CASSQGGGNTKAFF
many	TRBV20-1	TRBD1	TRBJ2-7	TGCAGTGCTTCTGGGACAGATTCCTACGAGCAGTACTTC	CSASGTDSYEQYF
.	TRBV29-1	.	TRBJ1-2	TGCAGCGTTGAAGACCCAGGGAACTATGGCTACACCTTC	CSVEDPGNYGYTF
.	TRBV7-2	.	TRBJ1-5	TGTGCCAGCAGCTTAGAGATTTACGGACAGAATCAGCCCCAGCATTTT	CASSLEIYGQNQPQHF
.	TRBV11-2	TRBD1	TRBJ2-1	TGTGCCAGCAGCTCCCTGGACAGGGGCGATGAGCAGTTCTTC	CASSSLDRGDEQFF
few	TRBV24-1	.	TRBJ1-5	TGTGCCACCAGTGATGCACGGACACGTCAGCCCCAGCATTTT	CATSDARTRQPQHF
many	TRBV4-3	.	TRBJ2-3	TGCGCCAGCAGCCAAGGCTCGGGCCCAGATACGCAGTATTTT	CASSQGSGPDTQYF
.	TRBV7-9	TRBD1	TRBJ2-2	TGTGCCAGCAGCCGCCGGGACAGGGGGCGCGGGGAGCTGTTTTTT	CASSRRDRGRGELFF
many	TRBV2	.	TRBJ2-7	TGTGCCAGCAGTGAATCGGACAAAAAGGCCACCTACGAGCAGTACTTC	CASSESDKKATYEQYF
.	TRBV5-1	.	TRBJ2-7	TGCGCCAGCAGCCCGGACAGCACCTACGAGCAGTGCTTC	CASSPDSTYEQCF
many	TRBV7-9	.	TRBJ2-3	TGTGCCAGCAGCTTTTCAGGGGACACAGATACGCAGTATTTT	CASSFSGDTDTQYF
many	TRBV30	.	TRBJ2-1	TGTGCCTGGGAGACTGGATTTGATGAGCAGTTCTTC	CAWETGFDEQFF
.	TRBV6-5	.	TRBJ1-1	TGTGCCAGCAGTTACCAAACCGGCACTGAAGCTTTCTTT	CASSYQTGTEAFF
few	TRBV19	.	TRBJ2-1	TGTGCCAGTAGTGTCCCCCCTCGCAATGAGCAGTTCTTC	CASSVPPRNEQFF
few	TRBV20-1	TRBD1	TRBJ2-7	TGCAGTGCTAGATCTAGGGGGCAGGAGATCTACGAGCAGTACTTC	CSARSRGQEIYEQYF
few	TRBV19	.	TRBJ1-5	TGTGCCAGTAGTCCCGGGACACCGCTCTTGCCCCAGCATTTT	CASSPGTPLLPQHF
.	TRBV11-2	TRBD2	TRBJ2-3	TGTGCCAGCAGCCCGGACGGGTCTAGCGGGGGGCCGCTGAGCACAGATACGCGGTATTTT	CASSPDGSSGGPLSTDTRYF
few	TRBV7-9	TRBD1	TRBJ2-5	TGTGCCAGCAGCTCGCAGGGGGTCGGAGAGACCCAGTACTTC	CASSSQGVGETQYF
many	TRBV25-1	TRBD2	TRBJ2-3	TGTGCCAGCATCACTAGCGAGACAGATACGCAGTATTTT	CASITSETDTQYF
many	TRBV6-1	.	TRBJ2-2	TGTGCCAGCAGTAGCGGAGTCACCGGGGAGCTGTTTTTT	CASSSGVTGELFF
many	TRBV7-9	.	TRBJ2-3	TGTGCCAGCAGCTTAGAGGGCGGGGTCACAGATACGCAGTATTTT	CASSLEGGVTDTQYF
.	TRBV4-1	.	TRBJ2-7	TGCGGCAGCAGCCAAGTTCGCCTGTCTTCCGAGCAGTACTTC	CGSSQVRLSSEQYF
many	TRBV4-1	TRBD1	TRBJ2-7	TGCGCCAGCAGCCAAGAAGACAGGGGGCTTGAGCAGTACTTC	CASSQEDRGLEQYF
once	TRBV4-2	TRBD1	TRBJ1-2	TGTGCCAGCAGCCAAGGGGACAGCTTCCCCATGGCTAACTATGGCTACACCTTC	CASSQGDSFPMANYGYTF
.	TRBV28	TRBD2	TRBJ2-7	TGTGCCAGCAACGCGGGGGGCCAGGCTTACGAGCAGTACTTC	CASNAGGQAYEQYF
many	TRBV7-9	TRBD1	TRBJ1-1	TGTGCCAGCAGCTTAACCGGGACAGGGGGCGTGAAAGCTTTCTTT	CASSLTGTGGVKAFF
few	TRBV4-1	TRBD1	TRBJ1-2	TGCGCCAGCAGCCAAGTGGACAGGGCACGTGGTGGCTACACCTTC	CASSQVDRARGGYTF
few	TRBV30	.	TRBJ1-1	TGTGCCTGGAGTGTAGGTATTGGCACTGAAGCTTTCTTT	CAWSVGIGTEAFF
few	TRBV14	TRBD1	TRBJ2-7	TGTGCCAGCAGCCAAGATTTGTCAGGGGGTATCTACGCGCAGTACTTC	CASSQDLSGGIYAQYF
.	TRBV5-6	.	TRBJ2-7	TGTGCCAGCAGCTCGGAGTTTGGTACTGTAAGCGGAAGGTCCTACGAGCAGTACTTC	CASSSEFGTVSGRSYEQYF
.	TRBV12-5	.	TRBJ2-5	TGTGCTAGTGGTTTGGATGGACGAGAGACCCAGTACTTC	CASGLDGRETQYF
.	TRBV6-5	TRBD1	TRBJ2-4	TGTGCCAGCAGTTACTCGACGTCCAGGGGGCAGAAAAACATTCAGTACTTC	CASSYSTSRGQKNIQYF
many	TRBV13	.	TRBJ2-5	TGTGCCAGCAGCGGAGCACTCCAAGAGACCCAGTACTTC	CASSGALQETQYF
.	TRBV13	TRBD1	TRBJ2-7	TGTGCCAGCAGCTCAAACCAGGGGGCGGCCTACGAGCAGTACTTC	CASSSNQGAAYEQYF
many	TRBV28	TRBD1	TRBJ2-3	TGTGCCAGCAGGGGAAGTACAGGGGGCATACTTGGTTCAGATACGCAGTATTTT	CASRGSTGGILGSDTQYF
many	TRBV5-5	TRBD2	TRBJ2-7	TGTGCCAGCAGCCCTGGTGCGGGGGCCTACGAGCAGTACTTC	CASSPGAGAYEQYF
few	TRBV19	TRBD2	TRBJ2-1	TGTGCCAGTAGTATTGTGTGGTCGGGGGGCAATGAGCAGTTCTTC	CASSIVWSGGNEQFF
few	TRBV7-9	.	TRBJ2-2	TGTGCCAGCAGCTTAACCCCAGAGGAGGGGGAGCTGTTTTTT	CASSLTPEEGELFF
many	TRBV4-1	TRBD1	TRBJ2-7	TGCGCCAGCAGCCGATCCAGGGGGTCCGACGAGCAGTACTTC	CASSRSRGSDEQYF
many	TRBV14	TRBD1	TRBJ2-7	TGTGCCAGCAGCCATCAGGGGGTGGAAGAGCAGTACTTC	CASSHQGVEEQYF
.	TRBV7-2	TRBD2	TRBJ2-5	TGTGCCAGCAGCCCCACTAGCGCCCGGCCTGGAGCCCAAGAGACCCAGTACTTC	CASSPTSARPGAQETQYF
many	TRBV6-5	.	TRBJ2-7	TGTGCCAGCAGTACCTTGGGTGAGCAGTACTTC	CASSTLGEQYF
few	TRBV11-2	.	TRBJ2-7	TGTGCCAGCAGCCCAGACAGGTACGATTCCTACGAGCAGTACTTC	CASSPDRYDSYEQYF
many	TRBV20-1	TRBD1	TRBJ2-3	TGCAGTGCTAGAGATCTACAGGGGGCACTAGCGACAGATACGCAGTATTTT	CSARDLQGALATDTQYF
.	TRBV6-2/TRBV6-3	.	TRBJ1-1	TGTGCCAGCAGTTACTCCCAGGGGACCACTGAAGCTTTCTTT	CASSYSQGTTEAFF
.	TRBV27	.	TRBJ1-2	TGTGCCAGCAAGGCGGCAGGGAATCAATATGGCTACACCTTC	CASKAAGNQYGYTF
many	TRBV29-1	TRBD2	TRBJ2-7	TGCAGCGCCCTCGATTGGACTAGCGGGGGTTCCTACGAGCAGTACTTC	CSALDWTSGGSYEQYF